This TCR beta chain was observed in a study of spatial heterogeneity in lung cancer. About the research overall: Matched bulk RNA-seq yielded a T cell transcriptional module score. Counts of TCR transcripts in tumor regions correlated strongly with that score. Study observations and caveats: Expanded alpha and beta TCR counts within tumors tracked tumor mutation counts. Of the expanded TCRs, ubiquitous and regional counts tracked the counts of ubiquitous and regional nonsynonymous mutations, respectively.

V lost 1 base and J 1 base, leaving 7 bases between the germline ends. Germline lookup yields CDR1 SGHNT and CDR2 YYREEE (reference sequence). This CDR3 is built from 14 residues. Time point: sample taken at primary tumor resection. The donors comprised around 76 untreated early-stage non-small cell lung cancer patients. Unsorted tumor, nontumor lung tissue or cryopreserved PBMC supplied the whole RNA. There are many counts of this clonotype. The antigen remains undetermined. TCRdb reprocessed the 5' RACE reads via MiXCR and lists one record per CDR3 protein. The sample comprises just over 9,500 distinct CDR3 sequences, around 8.7% of which are singletons, and roughly 13% rests with the top ten.

The chain recombines TRBV5-4 with TRBJ2-3; D call uncertain. The TCR comes from a female donor with early-stage non-small cell lung cancer. The material sequenced was lung tumor tissue, taken at surgery. CDR3 bases: TGTGCCAGCAGCTTGAGATCTCGCACAGATACGCAGTATTTT. This codes for CASSLRSRTDTQYF.